This TCR beta chain was retrieved from a study of OX40 agonist ivuxolimab in advanced cancers. V shed 5 bases and J shed 8 bases, with 9 bases lying between them. From germline, CDR1 is SGHVS and CDR2 FQNEAQ. The CDR3 is made up of 12 amino acids. Sequenced by immunoSEQ multiplex PCR; TCRdb stores in-frame clones only, minus some. The table has roughly 75,000 clones, 86% seen once. V and J are TRBV7-8 and TRBJ2-2, with no clear D. This sequence originates from an adult with an advanced solid tumor such as melanoma, head and neck, liver or kidney cancer. Sequenced material: CD4+ or CD8+ T cells sorted from blood, taken in a trial of the OX40 agonist ivuxolimab. The CDR3, as DNA: TGTGCCAGCAGCCCCAGCACGGGGGAGCTGTTTTTT. Residues: CASSPSTGELFF. Drawing the rest from reference TRBV7-8 and TRBJ2-2, the complete variable domain is GAGVSQSPRYKVAKRGQDVALRCDPISGHVSLFWYQQALGQGPEFLTYFQNEAQLDKSGLPSDRFFAERPEGSVSTLKIQRTQQEDSAVYLCASSPSTGELFFGEGSRLTVL.